These 6 T cell receptor beta chains share one sample of origin, sequenced in a study of shared clonotypes between healthy human individuals. TCRdb's table, derived via immunoSEQ multiplex PCR, lists solely in-frame clones and lacks some. In the table there are about 2.1 million clones, just under 95% of which are singletons. Naive CD8 cells comprised CD45RO-negative, CCR7-positively selected cells, excluding terminally differentiated effector memory CD45RA+ cells. Input material: naive CD8+ T cells from PBMCs. Receptors originate from a man between 18 and 35 years old in good health. Some clones in this sample may be carry-over from other donors' samples.

This chain uses TRBV29-1 with TRBJ2-7, with D possibly TRBD2 on 6 matching bases. The CDR3 is made up of 15 amino acids. Germline V gives CDR1 SQVTM, CDR2 ANQGSEA. V lost 3 bases, J lost 1 base, and 16 bases lay in between. The CDR3 DNA follows: TGCAGCGTTGAGGGGGGTGAGGGCCATTCCTACGAGCAGTACTTC. Protein: CSVEGGEGHSYEQYF.

The rearrangement uses TRBV19 and TRBJ2-5, with D uncertain. CDR1 and CDR2 from the germline V gene are LNHDA and SQIVND (reference sequence). This CDR3 is built from 13 residues. V shed 1 base and J shed 4 bases, with 7 bases lying between them. This chain's CDR3 is CASSIGQRETQYF. In DNA form, the CDR3 reads TGTGCCAGTAGTATAGGGCAGCGAGAGACCCAGTACTTC.

For the CDR3, the DNA is TGCAGCGTTGTCTCTAACAGAAAAGCTTTCTTT. Translating gives CSVVSNRKAFF. V gene TRBV29-1 combines with J gene TRBJ1-1; D uncertain. The germline CDR1 and CDR2 sequences are SQVTM and ANQGSEA. The CDR3 contains 11 residues. V shed 4 bases and J shed 9 bases, with 12 bases lying between them. The full variable domain, its missing parts supplied by reference TRBV29-1 and TRBJ1-1, is SAVISQKPSRDICQRGTSLTIQCQVDSQVTMMFWYRQQPGQSLTLIATANQGSEATYESGFVIDKFPISRPNLTFSTLTVSNMSPEDSSIYLCSVVSNRKAFFGQGTRLTVV.

Of note for this clone: Different DNA sequences within this sample yield the same CDR3. This chain joins TRBV29-1 and TRBJ2-7; D call uncertain. V was clipped by 1 base and J by 2 bases, with 6 bases between them. The CDR3 is 12 residues long. Germline CDR1 SQVTM, CDR2 ANQGSEA. The CDR3 DNA follows: TGCAGCGTTGAAGCCAGGCCCTACGAGCAGTACTTC. Encoded protein: CSVEARPYEQYF.

The chain carries TRBV18 and TRBJ2-5; tentatively, D is TRBD2 (5 bases). CDR3 length equals 13 residues. Germline V CDR1 and CDR2: KGHSH, LQKENI. Trimming took off 5 bases at V and 2 bases at J, with 9 bases between the two ends. The CDR3 here is CASSSREQETQYF. In DNA, the CDR3 is TGTGCCAGCTCATCAAGGGAGCAAGAGACCCAGTACTTC.

The CDR3 here is CASSLYIWTLTSGRANEQFF. Here the CDR3 DNA reads TGTGCCAGCAGCTTATATATCTGGACACTCACTAGCGGGAGGGCAAATGAGCAGTTCTTC. This chain connects TRBV7-6 to TRBJ2-1; 13 bases fit TRBD2. The germline gives CDR1 SGHVS, CDR2 FNYEAQ. This CDR3 is 20 amino acids long. V gave up 2 bases and J gave up 7 bases; unmatched junction bases: 17.